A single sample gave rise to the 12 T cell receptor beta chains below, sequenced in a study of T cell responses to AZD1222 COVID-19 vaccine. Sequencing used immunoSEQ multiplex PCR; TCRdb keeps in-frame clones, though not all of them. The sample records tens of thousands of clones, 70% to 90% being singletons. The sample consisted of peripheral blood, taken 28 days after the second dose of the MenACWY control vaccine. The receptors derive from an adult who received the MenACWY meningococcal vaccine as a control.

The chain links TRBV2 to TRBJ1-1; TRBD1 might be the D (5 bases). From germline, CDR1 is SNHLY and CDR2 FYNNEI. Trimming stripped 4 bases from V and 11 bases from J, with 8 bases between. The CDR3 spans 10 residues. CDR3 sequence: CASSGRGAFF. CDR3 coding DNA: TGTGCCAGCAGTGGTAGGGGCGCTTTCTTT.

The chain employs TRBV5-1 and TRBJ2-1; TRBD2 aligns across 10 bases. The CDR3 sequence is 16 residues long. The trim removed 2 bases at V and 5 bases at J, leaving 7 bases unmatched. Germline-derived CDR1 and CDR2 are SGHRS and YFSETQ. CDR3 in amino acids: CASSFLTSGLNNEQFF. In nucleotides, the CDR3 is TGCGCCAGCAGCTTCCTGACTAGCGGGCTAAACAATGAGCAGTTCTTC.

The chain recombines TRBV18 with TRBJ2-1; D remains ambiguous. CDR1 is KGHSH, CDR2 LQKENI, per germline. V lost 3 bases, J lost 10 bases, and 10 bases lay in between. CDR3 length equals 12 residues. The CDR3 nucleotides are TGTGCCAGCTCACCTACCTTCCAGGAGCAGTTCTTC. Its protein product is CASSPTFQEQFF.

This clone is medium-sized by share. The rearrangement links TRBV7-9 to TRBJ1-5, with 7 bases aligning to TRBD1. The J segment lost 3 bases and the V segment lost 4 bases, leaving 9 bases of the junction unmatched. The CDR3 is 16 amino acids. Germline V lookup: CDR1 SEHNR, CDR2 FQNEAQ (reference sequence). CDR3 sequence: CASSSTTGADNQPQHF. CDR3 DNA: TGTGCCAGCAGCTCCACTACAGGGGCGGACAATCAGCCCCAGCATTTT.

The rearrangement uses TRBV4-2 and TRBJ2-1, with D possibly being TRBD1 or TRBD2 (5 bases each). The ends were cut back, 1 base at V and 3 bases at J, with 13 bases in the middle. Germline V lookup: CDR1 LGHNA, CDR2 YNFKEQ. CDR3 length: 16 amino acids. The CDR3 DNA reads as TGTGCCAGCAGCCAAGCCGGGACCACTGGCTACAATGAGCAGTTCTTC. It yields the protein CASSQAGTTGYNEQFF.

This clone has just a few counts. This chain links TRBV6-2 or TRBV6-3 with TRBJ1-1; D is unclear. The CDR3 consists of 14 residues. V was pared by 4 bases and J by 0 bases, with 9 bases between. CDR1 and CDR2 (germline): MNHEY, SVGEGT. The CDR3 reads CASSFSQMNTEAFF. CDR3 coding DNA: TGTGCCAGCAGTTTTTCACAGATGAACACTGAAGCTTTCTTT.

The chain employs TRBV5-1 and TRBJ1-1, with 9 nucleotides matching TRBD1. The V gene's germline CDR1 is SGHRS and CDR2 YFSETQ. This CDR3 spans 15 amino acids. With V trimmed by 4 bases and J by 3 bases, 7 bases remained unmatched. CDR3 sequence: CASSPIQGADTEAFF. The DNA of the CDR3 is TGCGCCAGCAGCCCTATACAGGGGGCGGACACTGAAGCTTTCTTT.

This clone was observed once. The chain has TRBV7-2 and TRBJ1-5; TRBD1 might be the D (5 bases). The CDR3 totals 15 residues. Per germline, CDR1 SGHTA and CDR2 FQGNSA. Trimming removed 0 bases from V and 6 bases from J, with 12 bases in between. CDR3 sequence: CASSLAGGGGQPQHF. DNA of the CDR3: TGTGCCAGCAGCTTAGCGGGGGGTGGTGGTCAGCCCCAGCATTTT. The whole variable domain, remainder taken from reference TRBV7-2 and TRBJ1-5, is GAGVSQSPSNKVTEKGKDVELRCDPISGHTALYWYRQSLGQGLEFLIYFQGNSAPDKSGLPSDRFSAERTGGSVSTLTIQRTQQEDSAVYLCASSLAGGGGQPQHFGDGTRLSIL.

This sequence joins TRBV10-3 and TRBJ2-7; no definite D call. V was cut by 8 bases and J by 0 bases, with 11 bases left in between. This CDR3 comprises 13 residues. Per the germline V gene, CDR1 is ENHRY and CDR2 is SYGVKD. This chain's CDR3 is CAIGQSSSYEQYF. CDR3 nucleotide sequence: TGTGCCATCGGGCAGTCGTCCTCCTACGAGCAGTACTTC.

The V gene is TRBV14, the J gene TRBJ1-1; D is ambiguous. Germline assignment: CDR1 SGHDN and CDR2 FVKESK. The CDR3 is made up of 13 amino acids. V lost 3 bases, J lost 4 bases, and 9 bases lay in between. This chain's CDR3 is CASSQVWGTEAFF. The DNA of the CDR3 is TGTGCCAGCAGCCAGGTATGGGGCACTGAAGCTTTCTTT.

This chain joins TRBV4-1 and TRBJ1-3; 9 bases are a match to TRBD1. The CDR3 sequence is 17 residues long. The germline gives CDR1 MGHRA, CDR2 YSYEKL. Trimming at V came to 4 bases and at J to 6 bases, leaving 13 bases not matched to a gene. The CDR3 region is CASSLQTLGQGLNTIYF. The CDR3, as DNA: TGCGCCAGCAGCCTCCAGACCTTGGGACAGGGCTTAAACACCATATATTTT.

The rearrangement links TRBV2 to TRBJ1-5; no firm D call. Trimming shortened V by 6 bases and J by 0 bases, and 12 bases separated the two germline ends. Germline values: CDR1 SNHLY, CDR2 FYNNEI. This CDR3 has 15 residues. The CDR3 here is CASSEDAGSNQPQHF. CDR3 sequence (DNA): TGTGCCAGCAGCGAGGACGCTGGTAGCAATCAGCCCCAGCATTTT.